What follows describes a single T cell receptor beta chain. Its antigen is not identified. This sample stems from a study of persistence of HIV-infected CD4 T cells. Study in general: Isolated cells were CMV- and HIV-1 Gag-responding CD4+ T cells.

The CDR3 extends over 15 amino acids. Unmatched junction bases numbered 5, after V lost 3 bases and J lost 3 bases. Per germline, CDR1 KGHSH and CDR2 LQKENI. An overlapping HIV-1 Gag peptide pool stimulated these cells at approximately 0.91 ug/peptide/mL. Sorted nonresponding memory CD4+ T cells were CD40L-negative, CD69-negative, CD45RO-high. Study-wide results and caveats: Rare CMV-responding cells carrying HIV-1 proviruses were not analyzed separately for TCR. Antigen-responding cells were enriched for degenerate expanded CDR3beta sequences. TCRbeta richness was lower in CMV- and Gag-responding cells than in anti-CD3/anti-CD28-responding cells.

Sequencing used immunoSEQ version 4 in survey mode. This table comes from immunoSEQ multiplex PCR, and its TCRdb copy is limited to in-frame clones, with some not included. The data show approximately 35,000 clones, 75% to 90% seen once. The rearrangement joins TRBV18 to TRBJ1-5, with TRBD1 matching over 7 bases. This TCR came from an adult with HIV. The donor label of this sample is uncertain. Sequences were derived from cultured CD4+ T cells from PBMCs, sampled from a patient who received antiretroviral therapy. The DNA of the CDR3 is TGTGCCAGCTCACCGGGACAGACCCTCAATCAGCCCCAGCATTTT. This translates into CASSPGQTLNQPQHF.